Shown below are 20 T cell receptor beta chains from a single sample sequenced in a study of blood T cell repertoires in COVID-19. This table comes from immunoSEQ multiplex PCR, and its TCRdb copy is limited to in-frame clones, with some not included. This table has about 37,000 clones, roughly 80% appearing once. Sample: peripheral blood. Receptor source: a woman aged 70-85 years with acute or convalescent COVID-19.

In this sample, this clone turned up a few times. The chain joins TRBV6-6 to TRBJ1-6, with 7 nucleotides matching TRBD1. Germline lookup yields CDR1 MNHNY and CDR2 SVGAGI (reference sequence). Trimming removed 6 bases from V and 8 bases from J; junction bases left unmatched: 10. The length of the CDR3 is 15 residues. The CDR3 nucleotides are TGTGCCAGCAGACCGTCAGGGGGTACGGATTCACCCCTCCACTTT. Protein: CASRPSGGTDSPLHF.

The chain links TRBV5-4 to TRBJ2-7; D gene ambiguous. Trimming stripped 2 bases from V and 5 bases from J, with 8 bases between. CDR1 is SGHNT and CDR2 is YYREEE in the germline V gene (reference sequence). The CDR3 covers 12 residues. Here the CDR3 reads CASSFDTHEQYF. The CDR3, as DNA: TGTGCCAGCAGCTTCGACACACACGAGCAGTACTTC.

The chain employs TRBV9 and TRBJ2-2, with 12 bases matching TRBD1. Germline V gene lookup returns CDR1 SGDLS and CDR2 YYNGEE. This CDR3 comprises 17 residues. V was clipped by 2 bases and J by 1 base; unmatched bases: 3. As DNA, the CDR3 is TGTGCCAGCAGCGTCGGGACAGGGGGCAGGAACACCGGGGAGCTGTTTTTT. Translated: CASSVGTGGRNTGELFF. Supplemented by reference TRBV9 and TRBJ2-2, the full variable domain reads DSGVTQTPKHLITATGQRVTLRCSPRSGDLSVYWYQQSLDQGLQFLIQYYNGEERAKGNILERFSAQQFPDLHSELNLSSLELGDSALYFCASSVGTGGRNTGELFFGEGSRLTVL.

The rearrangement uses TRBV14 and TRBJ2-3; D possibly corresponds to TRBD2 (6 bases). Germline V gene lookup returns CDR1 SGHDN and CDR2 FVKESK. CDR3 size: 13 residues. V lost 8 bases, J lost 4 bases, and 13 bases lay in between. The CDR3 DNA follows: TGTGCCAGCGGGGACTCGAGGGCAGATACGCAGTATTTT. This codes for CASGDSRADTQYF. The whole variable domain, remainder taken from reference TRBV14 and TRBJ2-3, is EAGVTQFPSHSVIEKGQTVTLRCDPISGHDNLYWYRRVMGKEIKFLLHFVKESKQDESGMPNNRFLAERTGGTYSTLKVQPAELEDSGVYFCASGDSRADTQYFGPGTRLTVL.

The chain uses TRBV27 and TRBJ1-5; weak D call: TRBD1 (5 bases). The length of the CDR3 is 13 residues. Trimming removed 2 bases from V and 7 bases from J, with 9 bases in between. CDR1 MNHEY and CDR2 SMNVEV come from the germline V gene (reference sequence). The CDR3 DNA sequence: TGTGCCAGCAGTTTAGGGGGGGACCAGCCCCAGCATTTT. It encodes CASSLGGDQPQHF.

V is TRBV14 and J is TRBJ2-1; 7 bases match TRBD2. The germline CDR1 and CDR2 sequences are SGHDN and FVKESK. The V and J ends lost 3 bases and 7 bases, in that order; junction bases with no gene match: 6. This CDR3 comprises 14 residues. CDR3 sequence: CASSQVLAVNEQFF. CDR3 DNA sequence: TGTGCCAGCAGCCAGGTGCTAGCGGTTAATGAGCAGTTCTTC.

V gene TRBV5-5 combines with J gene TRBJ2-2, with 10 nucleotides matching TRBD1. The V segment lost 4 bases and the J segment 4 bases; nucleotides outside the gene matches: 4. Germline CDR1 and CDR2: SGHKS and YYEKEE (reference sequence). This CDR3 spans 15 amino acids. Here the CDR3 reads CASSNDRGPTGELFF. The CDR3 nucleotides read TGTGCCAGCAGCAATGACAGGGGGCCCACCGGGGAGCTGTTTTTT.

The chain is built from TRBV7-9 and TRBJ1-2; possibly TRBD1 for D (5 bases). The ends were cut back, 1 base at V and 2 bases at J, with 8 bases in the middle. There are 14 residues in the CDR3. Per the germline V gene, CDR1 is SEHNR and CDR2 is FQNEAQ (reference sequence). CDR3 DNA: TGTGCCAGCAGCTTAGTGGGGCAGAACTATGGCTACACCTTC. Amino acid sequence: CASSLVGQNYGYTF.

The J gene is TRBJ2-5, the V gene TRBV7-2; 10 bases map to TRBD2. Germline loops: CDR1 SGHTA, CDR2 FQGNSA. The CDR3 length is 16 residues. V shed 5 bases and J 5 bases; nucleotides not matched to a gene: 11. For the CDR3, the DNA is TGTGCCAGCAGCGTATCGCTACTAGCGGGAAGCGAGACCCAGTACTTC. It codes for CASSVSLLAGSETQYF.

This clone has more than one count but fewer than ten. The V gene is TRBV28, the J gene TRBJ2-1, with TRBD2 as a possible D gene (6 bases). Deletions cut 3 bases from V and 1 base from J, with 13 bases between. The CDR3 has 16 residues. CDR1 is MDHEN, CDR2 SYDVKM, per germline. CDR3 sequence (DNA): TGTGCCAGCAGTTTGATTCGGGGGATTTCCTACAATGAGCAGTTCTTC. It yields the protein CASSLIRGISYNEQFF.

V gene TRBV6-5 combines with J gene TRBJ2-7, with a weak D call TRBD2 (5 bases). The CDR3 consists of 15 residues. The V end was cut by 3 bases, the J end by 2 bases, with 14 bases between. In germline, CDR1 is MNHEY, CDR2 SVGAGI. CDR3 loop: CASSYSFTSPYEQYF. CDR3 bases: TGTGCCAGCAGTTATTCCTTTACTAGTCCCTACGAGCAGTACTTC.

This clone is a singleton in its sample. V usage is TRBV5-1 and J usage is TRBJ2-3; D may be TRBD2 (5 bases). Trimming cost V 2 bases and J 1 base, with 8 bases left between them. The germline gives CDR1 SGHRS, CDR2 YFSETQ. This CDR3 is built from 14 residues. CDR3 in amino acids: CASSLDGGTDTQYF. In nucleotides, the CDR3 is TGCGCCAGCAGCTTAGACGGGGGCACAGATACGCAGTATTTT.

The chain couples TRBV18 to TRBJ2-2; 7 nucleotides agree with TRBD2. CDR1 is KGHSH and CDR2 is LQKENI in the germline V gene. This CDR3 spans 15 amino acids. J gave up 7 bases and V 5 bases, and 10 bases lay outside the gene matches. CDR3 sequence: CASSSLPKRGGELFF. The DNA of the CDR3 is TGTGCCAGCTCATCCCTCCCCAAGCGGGGCGGGGAGCTGTTTTTT. Complete variable domain (other parts from reference TRBV18 and TRBJ2-2): NAGVMQNPRHLVRRRGQEARLRCSPMKGHSHVYWYRQLPEEGLKFMVYLQKENIIDESGMPKERFSAEFPKEGPSILRIQQVVRGDSAAYFCASSSLPKRGGELFFGEGSRLTVL.

The chain is built from TRBV7-8 and TRBJ2-2; TRBD2 agrees at 10 bases. The germline V gene has CDR1 SGHVS and CDR2 FQNEAQ. V was pared by 2 bases and J by 5 bases, with 2 bases of the junction left unmatched. The CDR3 is 15 residues long. The CDR3 sequence: CASSLTSGETGELFF. Written as DNA, the CDR3 is TGTGCCAGCAGCTTAACTAGCGGGGAGACCGGGGAGCTGTTTTTT.

V usage is TRBV6-2 or TRBV6-3 and J usage is TRBJ2-5; possible D gene TRBD2, 5 bases. V lost 2 bases to trimming and J lost 0 bases, with 16 bases between them. This CDR3 is 17 amino acids long. The germline gives CDR1 MNHEY, CDR2 SVGEGT. CDR3 DNA sequence: TGTGCCAGCAGTTACGCGTGGATTGGCGGGCACCAAGAGACCCAGTACTTC. Translation: CASSYAWIGGHQETQYF.

The chain has TRBV9 and TRBJ1-2, with 9 bases aligning to TRBD1. After removal of 1 base from V and 8 bases from J, the junction contained 6 bases not matched to a gene. Germline assignment: CDR1 SGDLS and CDR2 YYNGEE. The CDR3 has 14 amino acids. Here the CDR3 reads CASSVLQGASGYTF. The CDR3 DNA reads TGTGCCAGCAGCGTACTACAGGGGGCATCGGGCTACACCTTC.

The chain couples TRBV28 to TRBJ1-2; unclear D gene. This CDR3 contains 12 residues. Germline V gives CDR1 MDHEN, CDR2 SYDVKM. V was trimmed by 2 bases and J by 10 bases, leaving 11 bases between them. CDR3 sequence reads: CASSLGPGDYTF. As DNA, the CDR3 is TGTGCCAGCAGTTTAGGACCGGGAGACTACACCTTC.

The chain combines TRBV27 with TRBJ2-1, with 9 bases fitting TRBD2. This CDR3 is built from 14 residues. With 4 bases clipped from V and 13 bases from J, the junction kept 11 bases outside the gene matches. Looked up from germline, CDR1 is MNHEY and CDR2 is SMNVEV (reference sequence). The CDR3 sequence: CASSSPGFSGGQFF. CDR3 DNA sequence: TGTGCCAGCAGTTCCCCCGGATTTAGCGGGGGCCAGTTCTTC.

DNA for the CDR3: TGTGCCAGCAGTGAAAGGGGGGGGGCCACATCCTACAATGAGCAGTTCTTC. Translation: CASSERGGATSYNEQFF. The chain couples TRBV6-1 to TRBJ2-1; a possible D gene is TRBD2 (7 bases). The V gene lost 2 bases and the J gene lost 1 base, with 15 bases spanning the gap. The CDR3 runs to 17 residues. Germline assignment: CDR1 MNHNS and CDR2 SASEGT.

The chain is built from TRBV30 and TRBJ1-2; D not resolved. This CDR3 is built from 11 residues. Trimming removed 6 bases from V and 10 bases from J, with 15 bases in between. In germline, CDR1 is GTSNPN, CDR2 SVGIG (reference sequence). CDR3: CACLWSIPYTF. CDR3 sequence (DNA): TGTGCCTGCCTATGGAGTATCCCCTACACCTTC.